Reported below is one T cell receptor beta chain. Assay: immunoSEQ multiplex PCR; the TCRdb copy retains only in-frame clones and omits some. Of 80,000 to 100,000 clones in the sample, approximately 86% were seen once. The sample originates from a study of blood T cell repertoires in COVID-19. Turning to the study itself: PBMCs, B-cell-depleted T cells, or T cells were the source of the cDNA or gDNA that made up the material.

The CDR3 has 15 amino acids. Germline V gives CDR1 SGHTA, CDR2 FQGNSA. V shed 1 base, J shed 5 bases, and the junction held 1 base outside the gene matches. Sequenced input: peripheral blood. This clonotype was sampled from a man aged 70 or older with active or convalescent COVID-19. This chain connects TRBV7-2 to TRBJ2-1; 11 nucleotides agree with TRBD2. CDR3 protein: CASSLVAGGNNEQFF. The CDR3 DNA sequence: TGTGCCAGCAGCTTAGTAGCGGGGGGGAACAATGAGCAGTTCTTC.